What follows are 27 T cell receptor beta chains derived from one specimen sequenced in a study of beta chain features in type 1 diabetes. The study's findings and limits: Shortening that was moderate but significant affected the TCRB CDR3s of Type 1 diabetes patients in all four CD4+ subsets.

These receptors' antigens are unknown. The whole isolated RNA underwent reverse transcription, so sequencing captured expressed TCRB transcripts. Assay: immunoSEQ multiplex PCR; the TCRdb copy retains only in-frame clones and omits some. Among about 740,000 clones listed, around 15% were seen once. The specimen was naive CD4+ T cells from blood. The receptors come from a man aged 18-30 years with type 1 diabetes.

Note on this clone: This sample includes further DNA sequences coding for the same CDR3. V usage is TRBV6-5 and J usage is TRBJ2-3; tentatively, D is TRBD1 (6 bases). The V end lost 0 bases, the J end lost 0 bases, and 7 bases lay between the germline ends. Germline values: CDR1 MNHEY, CDR2 SVGAGI. The CDR3 runs to 15 residues. CDR3 DNA: TGTGCCAGCAGTTACTCGGGGACAAGCACAGATACGCAGTATTTT. Protein product: CASSYSGTSTDTQYF.

The rearrangement joins TRBV9 to TRBJ2-2; no definite D call. V was trimmed by 9 bases and J by 0 bases, leaving 15 bases between them. This CDR3 has 15 residues. The germline gives CDR1 SGDLS, CDR2 YYNGEE. CDR3 region: CATSGRDSNTGELFF. In nucleotides, the CDR3 is TGTGCCACCTCGGGCAGAGATTCGAACACCGGGGAGCTGTTTTTT.

The chain employs TRBV18 and TRBJ2-7, with a weak D call TRBD1 (6 bases). The CDR3 contains 11 residues. The germline gives CDR1 KGHSH, CDR2 LQKENI. CDR3 residues: CASSSGDTPNV. Written as DNA, the CDR3 is TGTGCCAGCTCATCAGGGGATACCCCTAACGTC.

This clone was recorded a few times. This chain uses TRBV9 with TRBJ2-3, with TRBD1 identical over 12 bases. J was trimmed by 4 bases and V by 3 bases; bases with no gene match: 9. This CDR3 spans 17 amino acids. Germline values: CDR1 SGDLS, CDR2 YYNGEE. The CDR3 DNA follows: TGTGCCAGCAGCGCCTCCACGGGACAGGGGGCGGCAGATACGCAGTATTTT. Amino acid sequence: CASSASTGQGAADTQYF.

The V call is TRBV27, the J call TRBJ2-7; D gene unclear. The CDR3 spans 13 residues. Deletions cut 3 bases from V and 0 bases from J, with 6 bases between. Germline CDR1 MNHEY, CDR2 SMNVEV (reference sequence). The CDR3 DNA reads as TGTGCCAGCAGTTTCGCCAGCTCCTACGAGCAGTACTTC. As protein: CASSFASSYEQYF.

There are a few counts of this clone. The chain links TRBV4-2 to TRBJ2-2; a weak D match, TRBD1 (6 bases). V gave up 6 bases and J gave up 5 bases, with 22 bases separating them. The CDR3 is 17 residues long. Germline lookup yields CDR1 LGHNA and CDR2 YNFKEQ. CDR3 residues: CASSRRLQGFTTGELFF. CDR3 coding DNA: TGTGCCAGCAGTCGTCGGCTACAGGGATTTACGACCGGGGAGCTGTTTTTT.

The V gene is TRBV9, the J gene TRBJ2-2; 11 bases are a match to TRBD2. CDR3 length equals 15 residues. The germline V gene encodes CDR1 SGDLS and CDR2 YYNGEE. V lost 2 bases and J lost 7; bases outside the gene matches: 4. The DNA of the CDR3 is TGTGCCAGCAGCGTTACTAGCGGGGGAATCGGGGAGCTGTTTTTT. The encoded protein is CASSVTSGGIGELFF.

This clone was observed a few times. The rearrangement links TRBV30 to TRBJ1-4; 10 nucleotides align to TRBD1. V was pared by 8 bases and J by 6 bases, with 3 bases of the junction left unmatched. The CDR3 length is 12 residues. The germline CDR1 and CDR2 sequences are GTSNPN and SVGIG (reference sequence). The CDR3 spells CAQGQGYEKLFF. The CDR3 DNA is TGTGCCCAGGGACAGGGGTATGAAAAACTGTTTTTT.

The chain couples TRBV18 to TRBJ1-1; D ambiguous. Trimming left V 2 bases short and J 1 base short, with 5 bases between. The CDR3 totals 13 residues. Germline-derived CDR1 and CDR2 are KGHSH and LQKENI. The CDR3 sequence is CASSPEENTEAFF. CDR3 bases: TGTGCCAGCTCACCAGAAGAGAACACTGAAGCTTTCTTT.

The gene calls are TRBV6-1 and TRBJ1-4; possibly TRBD1 for D (6 bases). V lost 4 bases, J lost 0 bases, and 6 bases lay in between. This CDR3 has 14 residues. Germline loops: CDR1 MNHNS, CDR2 SASEGT. The DNA for the CDR3 is TGTGCCAGCAGTGGACAGGCAACTAATGAAAAACTGTTTTTT. Its translation is CASSGQATNEKLFF.

Concerning this clone: One end of the junction does not line up with germline, which may come from a read error. The chain couples TRBV29-1 to TRBJ2-6, with D tentatively TRBD1 or TRBD2 (6 bases each). CDR3 length: 17 amino acids. From germline, CDR1 is SQVTM and CDR2 ANQGSEA. CDR3 nucleotide sequence: TGCAGCGTTAGGGGGGTTGGGCCATTGTCTGGGGCCAACGGCCTGACTTTC. Its protein product is CSVRGVGPLSGANGLTF.

The chain recombines TRBV9 with TRBJ2-2; unclear D gene. The CDR3 has 14 residues. From germline, CDR1 is SGDLS and CDR2 YYNGEE. The V end lost 4 bases, the J end lost 5 bases, and 12 bases lay between the germline ends. The CDR3 nucleotides are TGTGCCAGCAGCTCACAGCCCCCTACCGGGGAGCTGTTTTTT. Its protein product is CASSSQPPTGELFF.

This clone was seen more than once but under ten times. The chain joins TRBV7-2 to TRBJ2-1; TRBD1 aligns across 8 bases. Germline CDR1 and CDR2: SGHTA and FQGNSA. The CDR3 is 13 amino acids. V gave up 6 bases and J gave up 5 bases; unmatched junction bases: 3. The chain's CDR3 is CASSGQGHNEQFF. The CDR3 DNA reads TGTGCCAGCAGTGGACAGGGCCACAATGAGCAGTTCTTC.

The chain joins TRBV7-2 to TRBJ1-1, with TRBD1 identical over 8 bases. Germline trimming cut 11 bases from V and 1 base from J; bases unmatched to any gene: 9. The CDR3 sequence is 14 residues long. The germline CDR1 and CDR2 sequences are SGHTA and FQGNSA. For the CDR3, the DNA is TGTGCCGGAAGACAGGGGCTCTCGAACACTGAAGCTTTCTTT. This codes for CAGRQGLSNTEAFF.

This chain uses TRBV30 with TRBJ1-1, with 7 bases that match TRBD1. The germline V gene encodes CDR1 GTSNPN and CDR2 SVGIG (reference sequence). The CDR3 is 14 residues long. With V trimmed by 0 bases and J by 10 bases, 11 bases remained unmatched. The CDR3: CAWSVKEVAGGAFF. The CDR3 region has the DNA TGTGCCTGGAGTGTCAAGGAGGTAGCAGGGGGAGCTTTCTTT.

Only a few counts were recorded for this clone. This chain connects TRBV4-1 to TRBJ2-7; unclear D gene. Per germline, CDR1 MGHRA and CDR2 YSYEKL. With 0 bases removed from V and 0 bases from J, the gap between germline ends came to 15 bases. This CDR3 is built from 17 residues. CDR3 sequence: CASSQDRARRYSYEQYF. The CDR3 DNA reads as TGCGCCAGCAGCCAAGATAGGGCTAGGCGGTACTCCTACGAGCAGTACTTC.

The chain is built from TRBV28 and TRBJ2-3; no definite D call. Deletions cut 6 bases from V and 4 bases from J, with 17 bases between. Germline CDR1 reads MDHEN; CDR2 reads SYDVKM. The CDR3 sequence is 15 residues long. CDR3 residues: CASSPAIRRPDTQYF. CDR3 DNA sequence: TGTGCCAGCAGCCCCGCAATCCGACGTCCAGATACGCAGTATTTT.

V and J are TRBV6-1 and TRBJ2-3; 9 bases line up with TRBD2. From germline, CDR1 is MNHNS and CDR2 SASEGT. The CDR3 spans 14 residues. The trim removed 9 bases at V and 2 bases at J, leaving 6 bases unmatched. CDR3 amino acids: CASSSGVDTDTQYF. The DNA for the CDR3 is TGTGCCAGTTCTAGCGGGGTAGACACAGATACGCAGTATTTT.

The J gene is TRBJ1-2, the V gene TRBV6-6, with 7 bases that match TRBD1. The V segment lost 6 bases and the J segment 0 bases; nucleotides outside the gene matches: 7. CDR1 MNHNY and CDR2 SVGAGI come from the germline V gene (reference sequence). The length of the CDR3 is 15 residues. This chain's CDR3 is CASSRDSNSNYGYTF. CDR3 bases: TGTGCCAGCAGCAGGGACAGCAACTCTAACTATGGCTACACCTTC.

The DNA for the CDR3 is TGCGCCAGCAGCCAAGATGTGCACCGTAACACCGGGGAGCTGTTTTTT. The encoded protein is CASSQDVHRNTGELFF. The chain combines TRBV4-1 with TRBJ2-2, with D unclear. The CDR3 runs to 16 residues. The V gene's germline CDR1 is MGHRA and CDR2 YSYEKL. Trimming took off 0 bases at V and 2 bases at J, with 10 bases between the two ends.

V usage is TRBV29-1 and J usage is TRBJ1-2; TRBD1 matches 9 bases. Germline CDR1 and CDR2: SQVTM and ANQGSEA. CDR3 length: 16 amino acids. V lost 7 bases and J lost 0; bases outside the gene matches: 12. CDR3 DNA: TGCAGCGCCGACCCTCCAGGGACAGGGTCTAACTATGGCTACACCTTC. Its translation is CSADPPGTGSNYGYTF.

The rearrangement links TRBV4-2 to TRBJ1-2; no clear D gene. In germline, CDR1 is LGHNA, CDR2 YNFKEQ. V was pared by 1 base and J by 4 bases, with 13 bases between. The CDR3 is 15 amino acids. Here the CDR3 reads CASSQAEAGSYGYTF. The CDR3 DNA follows: TGTGCCAGCAGCCAAGCAGAGGCCGGATCCTATGGCTACACCTTC.

V is TRBV28 and J is TRBJ1-1; D is uncertain. V lost 6 bases and J 2 bases, leaving 10 bases between the germline ends. CDR1 MDHEN and CDR2 SYDVKM come from the germline V gene. The CDR3 consists of 13 residues. The CDR3 reads CASRGGENTEAFF. CDR3 nucleotides: TGTGCCAGCAGGGGAGGAGAAAACACTGAAGCTTTCTTT.

V gene TRBV30 combines with J gene TRBJ1-1; possibly TRBD1 for D (5 bases). V was trimmed by 5 bases and J by 1 base, leaving 14 bases between them. Germline lookup yields CDR1 GTSNPN and CDR2 SVGIG (reference sequence). The CDR3 length is 14 residues. Here the CDR3 reads CAWVGSGGNTEAFF. In DNA, the CDR3 is TGTGCCTGGGTCGGCAGCGGGGGGAACACTGAAGCTTTCTTT.

The chain links TRBV11-2 to TRBJ1-2; D uncertain. The V gene's germline CDR1 is SGHAT and CDR2 FQNNGV. The V gene lost 4 bases and the J gene lost 4 bases, with 13 bases spanning the gap. The CDR3 spans 14 residues. CDR3 region: CASSSHQGTYGYTF. CDR3 nucleotides: TGTGCCAGCAGCTCGCATCAAGGTACCTATGGCTACACCTTC.

This clone was seen only a few times. The rearrangement joins TRBV14 to TRBJ1-3, with a possible D match to TRBD1 (5 bases). The germline CDR1 and CDR2 sequences are SGHDN and FVKESK. The CDR3 length is 15 residues. V was trimmed by 5 bases and J by 4 bases, leaving 15 bases between them. The CDR3 DNA reads TGTGCCAGCAGCAAGCAGGGCGCATACGGAAACACCATATATTTT. The encoded protein is CASSKQGAYGNTIYF.

This clone was seen more than once but under ten times. The chain recombines TRBV15 with TRBJ1-1, with unresolved D. V lost 0 bases, J lost 3 bases, and 8 bases lay in between. The CDR3 contains 14 residues. Looked up from germline, CDR1 is LNHNV and CDR2 is YYDKDF (reference sequence). The CDR3 protein is CATSRENEDTEAFF. The CDR3, as DNA: TGTGCCACCAGCAGAGAGAATGAGGACACTGAAGCTTTCTTT.